A single sample is the source of the 9 T cell receptor beta chains below, sequenced in a study of tissue T cells after allogeneic stem cell transplantation. TCRdb's copy holds only in-frame clones and misses some; the assay was immunoSEQ multiplex PCR. Of 15,000 to 20,000 clones in the sample, roughly two thirds are singletons; the top ten hold roughly 0.91%. Source material: spleen. Source of these receptors: a female BALB/c mouse in good health. For the strain, the MHC haplotype given is H2-d.

This clone came up a few times. Gene names and germline match the mouse. With the read ending 1 residue before the CDR3 end, the germline J gene is used to fill in that end. This chain connects TRBV2 to TRBJ2-7; TRBD1 might be the D (5 bases). Germline V gene data show CDR1 as LGHNA and CDR2 as YSYQKL. The CDR3 has 13 residues. V gave up 0 bases and J gave up 7 bases, with 10 bases separating them. The CDR3 spells CASSQDREWEQYF. The CDR3 bases that were read are TGTGCCAGCAGCCAAGACAGGGAATGGGAACAGTAC.

As to this clone: Gene names are mouse gene names. The missing CDR3 end, 1 residue past where the read stops, is filled in from the germline J gene. This chain links TRBV13-2 with TRBJ2-1; 12 nucleotides line up with TRBD2. Trimming at V came to 4 bases and at J to 2 bases, leaving 4 bases not matched to a gene. Per the germline V gene, CDR1 is NNHNN and CDR2 is SYGAGS (reference sequence). CDR3 length: 16 residues. The covered CDR3 bases are TGTGCCAGCGGTAGACTGGGGGGGCGCGACTATGCTGAGCAGTTC. Translation gives CASGRLGGRDYAEQF. The entire CDR3 protein is CASGRLGGRDYAEQFF.

On this clone: The listed genes are named as in mouse. CDR3 DNA, as far as it was read: TGTGCCAGCAGTATAGGAATTTCCAACGAAAGATTATTT. Its translation: CASSIGISNERLF. The entire CDR3 protein is CASSIGISNERLFF. The rearrangement links TRBV19 to TRBJ1-4; D not resolved. The read halts 1 residue ahead of the CDR3 end, with the missing end drawn from the germline J gene. Trimming removed 0 bases from V and 0 bases from J, with 3 bases in between. Germline values: CDR1 FNHDT, CDR2 SITEND (reference sequence). CDR3 size: 14 residues.

As to this clone: Gene and germline names: mouse. The CDR3 end is not reached by the read, which stops 1 residue before it; the germline J gene fills it in. The gene calls are TRBV13-3 and TRBJ1-1; a weak D match, TRBD1 (6 bases). CDR3 length equals 14 residues. V was trimmed by 2 bases and J by 1 base, leaving 9 bases between them. Per the germline V gene, CDR1 is NNHDY and CDR2 is SYVADS. The CDR3 bases that were read are TGTGCCAGCAGTGAAGGGGGTCTAAACACAGAAGTCTTC. Its protein product is CASSEGGLNTEVF. The entire CDR3 protein reads CASSEGGLNTEVFF.

In the case of this clone: All gene names here are mouse names. The observed sequence ends 1 residue before the CDR3 terminus, with the missing tail filled in from the germline J gene. The V and J genes are TRBV19 and TRBJ1-3; 7 positions match TRBD1. The CDR3 runs 13 residues. The ends lost 10 bases at V and 0 bases at J; junction bases unmatched: 4. CDR1 and CDR2 (germline): FNHDT, SITEND (reference sequence). Incomplete CDR3 DNA: TGTGCCTCCGGGACAGCTTCTGGAAATACGCTCTAT. Its translation is CASGTASGNTLY. The full CDR3 reads CASGTASGNTLYF.

Notes on this clone: Mouse gene names apply. The CDR3: CASSQWETEVFF. The DNA read from the CDR3 is TGTGCCAGCAGCCAATGGGAGACAGAAGTCTTC. The genes are TRBV2 and TRBJ1-1, with no clear D. The CDR3 end falls 1 residue outside the read, so it is completed with the germline J gene. Germline loops: CDR1 LGHNA, CDR2 YSYQKL. V lost 2 bases to trimming and J lost 5 bases, with 6 bases between them. The CDR3 runs 12 residues. The full variable domain, in which reference TRBV2 and TRBJ1-1 provide the parts outside the CDR3, is DPKIIQKPKYLVAVTGSEKILICEQYLGHNAMYWYRQSAKKPLEFMFSYSYQKLMDNQTASSRFQPQSSKKNHLDLQITALKPDDSATYFCASSQWETEVFFGKGTRLTVV.

As concerns this clone: The genes are named according to mouse. The read terminates 1 residue before the CDR3 end, so the remaining end is supplied by the germline J gene. The chain links TRBV13-3 to TRBJ2-4, with D tentatively TRBD1 (6 bases). Germline CDR1 NNHDY, CDR2 SYVADS. This CDR3 contains 14 residues. The ends were cut back, 5 bases at V and 0 bases at J, with 10 bases in the middle. CDR3 sequence reads: CASSSRGSQNTLYF. The CDR3 bases that were read are TGTGCCAGCAGCTCCAGGGGAAGTCAAAACACCTTGTAC.

About this clone itself: The gene names here belong to mouse. Sequencing ends 1 residue short of the CDR3 end; the germline J gene provides the rest. V and J are TRBV16 and TRBJ2-1; TRBD1 matches 8 bases. Germline CDR1 is SGHSA and CDR2 is FRNQAP. This CDR3 contains 16 residues. Trimming cost V 0 bases and J 4 bases; bases outside gene matches: 5. The CDR3 region is CASSLDVTGGYAEQFF. The sequenced CDR3 bases are TGTGCAAGCAGCTTAGATGTAACAGGGGGTTATGCTGAGCAGTTC.

For this clone: Genes here carry mouse names. The DNA ends 1 residue before the CDR3 does, and the rest of the CDR3 is filled in from the germline J gene. The rearrangement links TRBV19 to TRBJ1-4; possible D gene TRBD1, 5 bases. Germline lookup yields CDR1 FNHDT and CDR2 SITEND (reference sequence). The CDR3 has 15 amino acids. V shed 2 bases and J shed 3 bases, with 11 bases lying between them. CDR3 residues: CASSMRGGTNERLFF. Incomplete CDR3 DNA: TGTGCCAGCAGTATGAGGGGAGGAACCAACGAAAGATTATTT.